The 15 T cell receptor beta chains listed next were all sequenced from one sample in a study of early T cells in non-severe SARS-CoV-2 infection. TCRdb re-called the 5' RACE reads through MiXCR, storing one row per CDR3 protein. Of over 45,000 distinct CDR3 sequences listed, around 6.6% are singletons. Sample: whole blood, taken at baseline. The origin of the receptors is an adult who was a healthcare worker with PCR-confirmed SARS-CoV-2 infection or an uninfected control (not recorded which).

This clonotype was counted a few times. The V gene is TRBV19, the J gene TRBJ2-1; weak D call: TRBD1 (5 bases). The CDR3 covers 13 residues. The germline V gene has CDR1 LNHDA and CDR2 SQIVND (reference sequence). The V end lost 3 bases, the J end lost 8 bases, and 11 bases lay between the germline ends. CDR3 amino acids: CASSISGYDEQFF. The CDR3 nucleotides are TGTGCCAGTAGTATTTCAGGGTACGATGAGCAGTTCTTC.

There are many counts of this clonotype. This chain uses TRBV28 with TRBJ2-3; 8 nucleotides line up with TRBD1. CDR3 length equals 14 residues. Germline loops: CDR1 MDHEN, CDR2 SYDVKM. The trim removed 3 bases at V and 7 bases at J, leaving 6 bases unmatched. The CDR3 protein is CASSFYRDRHTQYF. DNA of the CDR3: TGTGCCAGCAGTTTTTACCGGGACAGGCATACGCAGTATTTT.

This clonotype has ten or more counts. V and J are TRBV6-5 and TRBJ1-6; D may be TRBD1 (6 bases). V gave up 3 bases and J gave up 8 bases, with 11 bases separating them. Germline V gene sequence: CDR1 MNHEY, CDR2 SVGAGI. The CDR3 spans 14 residues. CDR3 sequence reads: CASSYGGGYSPLHF. The CDR3 bases are TGTGCCAGCAGTTATGGGGGCGGCTATTCACCCCTCCACTTT.

The V gene is TRBV25-1, the J gene TRBJ1-1; no clear D gene. The germline gives CDR1 MGHDK, CDR2 SYGVNS. V lost 2 bases to trimming and J lost 1 base, with 5 bases between them. CDR3 size: 13 residues. The CDR3 DNA is TGTGCCAGCAGTGAAGTCGAGAACACTGAAGCTTTCTTT. Protein product: CASSEVENTEAFF.

This clonotype was picked up many times. The rearrangement joins TRBV5-1 to TRBJ1-6, with D possibly matching TRBD1 (5 bases). The CDR3 is 17 amino acids. Germline assignment: CDR1 SGHRS and CDR2 YFSETQ. V was pared by 4 bases and J by 6 bases, with 20 bases between. The DNA of the CDR3 is TGCGCCAGCAGCCTCTTATACCCGACAGACCGTAATTCACCCCTCCACTTT. Translation: CASSLLYPTDRNSPLHF.

This clonotype was observed at least ten times. V gene TRBV6-1 combines with J gene TRBJ1-5; D is uncertain. The CDR3 is 15 amino acids. V lost 3 bases and J lost 1, with 10 bases in between. Germline assignment: CDR1 MNHNS and CDR2 SASEGT. DNA of the CDR3: TGTGCCAGCAGTGACAGTGGTATAAGCAATCAGCCCCAGCATTTT. This gives the protein CASSDSGISNQPQHF.

This clonotype was seen many times. V and J are TRBV11-3 and TRBJ2-1, with a weak D call TRBD2 (7 bases). Germline CDR1 is SGHNT and CDR2 is YENEEA. The length of the CDR3 is 16 residues. Trimming took 1 base from V and 9 from J, leaving 19 bases between them. The CDR3 sequence: CASSLASGGPRAEQFF. CDR3 nucleotides: TGTGCCAGCAGCTTAGCCTCGGGGGGCCCTCGGGCTGAGCAGTTCTTC.

This clonotype was picked up many times. The chain joins TRBV18 to TRBJ1-1; D is ambiguous. Germline V lookup: CDR1 KGHSH, CDR2 LQKENI. V lost 2 bases and J lost 2, with 9 bases in between. The CDR3 runs to 14 residues. The CDR3 bases are TGTGCCAGCTCACCAATAGTGGAAAACACTGAAGCTTTCTTT. It codes for CASSPIVENTEAFF.

In its sample, this clonotype was seen many times. The genes are TRBV18 and TRBJ1-6, with D unclear. With 5 bases removed from V and 8 bases from J, the gap between germline ends came to 13 bases. CDR1 and CDR2 (germline): KGHSH, LQKENI. CDR3 length: 14 residues. The CDR3 nucleotides read TGTGCCAGCTCAGCTGACTCAGTCGATTCACCCCTCCACTTT. Translating it yields CASSADSVDSPLHF.

The chain is built from TRBV7-9 and TRBJ1-1; D gene uncertain. Germline lookup yields CDR1 SEHNR and CDR2 FQNEAQ (reference sequence). Trimming cost V 1 base and J 4 bases, with 4 bases left between them. The CDR3 consists of 12 residues. CDR3 region: CASSLGPTEAFF. CDR3 in DNA: TGTGCCAGCAGCTTAGGGCCCACTGAAGCTTTCTTT.

This clonotype qualifies as medium-sized. V usage is TRBV4-3 and J usage is TRBJ2-3; 9 bases are a match to TRBD2. The germline CDR1 and CDR2 sequences are LGHNA and YSLEER. J was trimmed by 1 base and V by 8 bases; bases with no gene match: 7. The CDR3 is 15 amino acids. The CDR3 loop reads CASQEVAGGTDTQYF. The CDR3 DNA follows: TGCGCCAGCCAAGAAGTAGCGGGGGGCACAGATACGCAGTATTTT.

There are a few counts of this clonotype. This chain uses TRBV5-1 with TRBJ2-3; perhaps D is TRBD1 or TRBD2 (5 bases each). The CDR3 is 12 residues long. Trimming cost V 5 bases and J 9 bases, with 13 bases left between them. Germline V gene lookup returns CDR1 SGHRS and CDR2 YFSETQ. CDR3 sequence: CASSPTRDTQYF. As DNA, the CDR3 is TGCGCCAGCAGTCCTACCAGGGACACGCAGTATTTT.

The chain combines TRBV3-1 with TRBJ2-7; 7 positions agree with TRBD1. The CDR3 is 13 amino acids. The J segment lost 3 bases and the V segment lost 2 bases, leaving 1 base of the junction unmatched. Germline V gene sequence: CDR1 LGHDT, CDR2 YNNKEL (reference sequence). This CDR3 is CASSQRQGYEQYF. The CDR3 coding sequence is TGTGCCAGCAGCCAAAGACAGGGCTACGAGCAGTACTTC.

The chain links TRBV11-2 to TRBJ2-1; tentatively, D is TRBD2 (6 bases). The length of the CDR3 is 13 residues. Germline V lookup: CDR1 SGHAT, CDR2 FQNNGV. V was trimmed by 5 bases and J by 7 bases, leaving 12 bases between them. CDR3 DNA sequence: TGTGCCAGCAGCGAAGGGACTCCAAATGAGCAGTTCTTC. Amino acid sequence: CASSEGTPNEQFF. Using reference TRBV11-2 and TRBJ2-1 for the parts outside the CDR3, the full variable domain is EAGVAQSPRYKIIEKRQSVAFWCNPISGHATLYWYQQILGQGPKLLIQFQNNGVVDDSQLPKDRFSAERLKGVDSTLKIQPAKLEDSAVYLCASSEGTPNEQFFGPGTRLTVL.

This clonotype was counted at least ten times. The chain has TRBV29-1 and TRBJ2-3; 8 bases fit TRBD1. V gave up 6 bases and J gave up 0 bases; unmatched junction bases: 5. Germline values: CDR1 SQVTM, CDR2 ANQGSEA. There are 14 residues in the CDR3. CDR3 nucleotides: TGCAGCGTAGTAGGACAGGGTAGCACAGATACGCAGTATTTT. Amino acid sequence: CSVVGQGSTDTQYF.